This T cell receptor beta chain comes out of a study of identical twins (dated by TCRdb to 2016 to 2018). In terms of the full investigation: TCR alpha and beta repertoires from monozygotic twins, unrelated adults of various ages and cord blood were deep-sequenced to test whether fetal clonotypes persist. To rule out contamination, replicate twin experiments were performed at different times with different library preparation protocols.

The receptor library was made with 5' RACE. Sequencing instrument: Illumina HiSeq 2000. A universal primer binding site was added through template switching, and the final cDNA carried a unique molecular identifier so that TCR cDNA molecules could be counted accurately. Specific primers in the conserved constant-segment region were used to synthesize first-strand cDNA for TCR alpha and beta chains. To control for contamination, every cDNA library was double barcoded, receiving both a SMART-Mk sample barcode and Illumina barcodes. TruSeq adapter sequences along with Illumina sample barcodes were introduced in two successive PCR steps. The Illumina HiSeq platform was used with custom primers to sequence TCR alpha and beta cDNA libraries. Concerning the study's data processing: Raw reads were processed with MiGEC to extract unique molecular identifiers, and MiXCR was used to determine CDR3 positions. For each individual, recombination models were inferred using an EM algorithm with the repgenHMM and IGoR tools. Shared clonotype analysis was performed with the tcR package in R, normalizing sharing by the product of cloneset sizes. To study raw recombination without the effects of thymic and clonal selection, out-of-frame nonproductive sequences were analyzed. TCRdb trimmed public reads at Q25 via fastp, called clones via MiXCR and kept in-frame beta chains. Every distinct CDR3 protein forms one entry, paired with its most common genes and DNA. None of the V and J calls come from the authors' own analysis; TCRdb made them. The sample profile shows nearly 650,000 distinct CDR3 sequences; about 7% of them were found once. Over 1.5% of the sample rests with the top ten.

Overall study results and their limits: Zero-insertion analyses could be partly confounded by invariant T cells such as MAIT and iNKT, though diverse VJ usage argued against such confounding for most clonotypes. Compared with coincidental sharing between unrelated individuals, out-of-frame TCR alpha sequences shared between twins showed an excess of sequences with low generation probability. Conclusions relied on cross-sectional statistical analysis, since the same donors could not be followed over many years. Fewer insertions were carried by abundant cord blood beta clonotypes; a weaker similar trend was observed in young adult naive repertoires, while no such trend was observed in memory repertoires. In monozygotic twins, recombination models systematically underestimated out-of-frame TCR alpha sharing, but the models matched the sharing seen between unrelated individuals. Excess twin sharing in beta out-of-frame sequences was weaker because fewer shared sequences lowered the signal-to-noise ratio.

V was cut back by 7 bases and J by 3 bases, leaving a gap of 13 bases between them. The germline V gene provides CDR1 MDHEN and CDR2 SYDVKM. Spanning cysteine to phenylalanine, the CDR3 consists of 14 amino acids. Kept here is only the CDR3 DNA, which spans 42 bases and is read in frame from base 1. A remark on this clonotype: Its binding antigen is unknown. No much larger clone is present one base from it, and per-base qualities are unavailable.

All donors were healthy Caucasians. The twin cohort consisted of three pairs of female monozygotic twins, all aged about 18 to 29 years. RNA for TCR libraries was isolated from peripheral blood mononuclear cells. This same sample was also part of a study on yellow fever vaccine responses in identical twins. The second source states: According to the authors, the vaccine-induced T cell response in identical twins seemed to be partly convergent and partly specific to each individual. In the study, vaccine-responding T cell clones were precisely tracked in identical twins.

Sequencing input: PBMCs. The chain is encoded by TRBV28 joined to TRBJ1-5; a tentative D call is TRBD1 (5 bases match). The source of this sequence is a woman between 18 and 30 years old in good health. The CDR3 region reads CASKDDRNNQPQHF. In nucleotides, the sequence is TGTGCCAGCAAGGATGACAGAAACAATCAGCCCCAGCATTTT.